The clone carrying this T cell receptor (beta chain) came up a few times. The data originate from a study of T cells in Graves' hyperthyroidism and ophthalmopathy. Researchers took RNA transcripts and amplified the TCR beta CDR3 regions from them. The study used the HTBI primer set for a first-round RT-PCR of the TCR CDR3. In TCRdb, the multiplex PCR reads were re-called with MiXCR into one record per CDR3 protein. The profile shows approximately 640,000 distinct CDR3 sequences, less than 45% of them singletons. Sample: peripheral blood or thyroid tissue (not recorded which). The TCR originated in an adult man with Graves' disease, either hyperthyroidism or ophthalmopathy (not recorded which).

Written as DNA, the CDR3 is TGTGCCAGCAGGACCGGGACAGGGCGACGTCCGGGTGCCGGGGAGCTGTTTTTT. Its protein is CASRTGTGRRPGAGELFF. The chain carries TRBV7-9 and TRBJ2-2, with 9 bases fitting TRBD1. The germline V gene has CDR1 SEHNR and CDR2 FQNEAQ (reference sequence). The J segment lost 6 bases and the V segment lost 6 bases, leaving 17 bases of the junction unmatched. The CDR3 consists of 18 residues.